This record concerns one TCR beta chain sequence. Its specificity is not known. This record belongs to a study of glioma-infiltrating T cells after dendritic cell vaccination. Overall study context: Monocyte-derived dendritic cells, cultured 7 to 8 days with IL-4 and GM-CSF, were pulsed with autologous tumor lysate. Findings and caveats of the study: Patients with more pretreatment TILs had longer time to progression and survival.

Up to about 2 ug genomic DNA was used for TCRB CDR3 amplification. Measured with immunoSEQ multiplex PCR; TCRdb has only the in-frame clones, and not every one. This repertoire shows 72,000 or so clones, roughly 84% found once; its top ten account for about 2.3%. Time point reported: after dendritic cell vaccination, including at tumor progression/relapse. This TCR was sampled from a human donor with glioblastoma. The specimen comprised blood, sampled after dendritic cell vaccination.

The CDR3 DNA follows: TGTGCCAGCAGTGAGCTAGCGGGAGGATGGAATGAGCAGTTCTTC. Translating gives CASSELAGGWNEQFF. The chain joins TRBV6-4 to TRBJ2-1; 11 nucleotides match TRBD2. Trimming took 3 bases from V and 7 from J; bases not matched to a gene: 5. This CDR3 comprises 15 residues. Germline loops: CDR1 MRHNA, CDR2 SNTAGT.